The clone carrying this T cell receptor beta chain was observed at least ten times. Establishment of the diagnosis relied upon clinical symptoms, serum thyroxine, TRAb, thyroid ultrasound and orbital computed tomography. This record belongs to a study of Graves' ophthalmopathy and Graves' hyperthyroidism. Investigators amplified TCR beta CDR3 regions from RNA transcripts. HTBI primers were used in a first-round RT-PCR, which preceded a second-round multiplex PCR. From the multiplex PCR reads, TCRdb called clonotypes with MiXCR, one entry per CDR3 protein. Of roughly 170,000 distinct CDR3 sequences listed, 35% to 50% are singletons. The sequence derives from a man younger than 45 with Graves' ophthalmopathy. Sequencing used peripheral blood.

The CDR3 loop is CASSRVGTQQPQHF. CDR3 in DNA: TGCGCCAGCAGCCGCGTCGGTACCCAGCAGCCCCAGCATTTT. The rearrangement links TRBV4-1 to TRBJ1-5; the D is unclear. This CDR3 is 14 amino acids long. Germline CDR1 MGHRA, CDR2 YSYEKL. Trimming shortened V by 4 bases and J by 7 bases, and 14 bases separated the two germline ends.